One sample yielded the 11 T cell receptor beta chains listed below, sequenced in a study of blood T cell repertoires in COVID-19. The table came from immunoSEQ multiplex PCR; TCRdb's copy has only in-frame clones and leaves some out. The table records fewer than 110,000 clones, approximately 89% of them present only once. Sequences were obtained from peripheral blood. These receptors originate from a man aged 50 to 59 with active or convalescent COVID-19.

This clone was detected once. This chain links TRBV28 with TRBJ1-4; the D gene is possibly TRBD1 (6 bases). The CDR3 spans 14 residues. Germline CDR1 reads MDHEN; CDR2 reads SYDVKM. V lost 3 bases and J lost 7, with 12 bases in between. The CDR3 nucleotides are TGTGCCAGCAGTTTGGTGGCAGGGGTTGAAAAACTGTTTTTT. As protein: CASSLVAGVEKLFF.

The V call is TRBV27, the J call TRBJ2-1, with a tentative D call TRBD2 (7 bases). Per germline, CDR1 MNHEY and CDR2 SMNVEV (reference sequence). The V end was cut by 3 bases, the J end by 5 bases, with 17 bases between. The CDR3 has 16 amino acids. CDR3 sequence: CASSFLSGGLNNEQFF. The CDR3 coding sequence is TGTGCCAGCAGTTTTTTGTCGGGGGGCCTAAACAATGAGCAGTTCTTC.

The rearrangement uses TRBV28 and TRBJ2-5; D unresolved. Germline V CDR1 and CDR2: MDHEN, SYDVKM. Trimming took off 8 bases at V and 2 bases at J, with 18 bases between the two ends. The CDR3 totals 15 residues. CDR3 region: CASRDMGRLQETQYF. DNA for the CDR3: TGTGCCAGCCGAGATATGGGCAGGTTACAAGAGACCCAGTACTTC.

CDR3 protein: CASSAGGGSNQPQHF. In DNA form, the CDR3 reads TGTGCCAGCAGCGCAGGGGGCGGGAGCAATCAGCCCCAGCATTTT. The V gene is TRBV9, the J gene TRBJ1-5; TRBD1 matches 8 bases. V trimming: 3 bases; J trimming: 1 base; junction bases outside the gene matches: 3. From germline, CDR1 is SGDLS and CDR2 YYNGEE. This CDR3 is built from 15 residues.

V and J are TRBV27 and TRBJ2-1; weak D call: TRBD2 (5 bases). Trimming removed 6 bases at V and 8 bases at J, with 23 bases between. There are 16 residues in the CDR3. Germline V lookup: CDR1 MNHEY, CDR2 SMNVEV (reference sequence). The CDR3 spells CASSNDPGSVIDEQFF. CDR3 nucleotides: TGTGCCAGCAGCAACGACCCGGGGTCCGTGATCGATGAGCAGTTCTTC.

V gene TRBV10-3 combines with J gene TRBJ1-3; 10 bases are shared with TRBD1. There are 16 residues in the CDR3. Looked up from germline, CDR1 is ENHRY and CDR2 is SYGVKD. Trimming removed 2 bases from V and 0 bases from J; junction bases left unmatched: 1. The CDR3: CAISEGQGGSGNTIYF. CDR3 nucleotide sequence: TGTGCCATCAGTGAGGGACAGGGGGGCTCTGGAAACACCATATATTTT.

The CDR3 is CASSGSAYEQYF. CDR3 coding DNA: TGTGCAAGTAGCGGGAGTGCTTACGAGCAGTACTTC. V gene TRBV12-2 combines with J gene TRBJ2-7; the table's D call TRBD2 went unverified against the DNA. TRBV12-2 is given as a pseudogene. CDR3 length: 12 residues.

V is TRBV10-3 and J is TRBJ1-3, with 7 bases fitting TRBD1. Trimming at V came to 5 bases and at J to 2 bases, leaving 9 bases not matched to a gene. The CDR3 runs 16 residues. CDR1 is ENHRY and CDR2 is SYGVKD in the germline V gene. The CDR3 region is CAISPRGQEAGNTIYF. The CDR3, as DNA: TGTGCCATCAGTCCTCGAGGACAGGAGGCTGGAAACACCATATATTTT.

This clone was counted a few times. V usage is TRBV27 and J usage is TRBJ2-3; weak D call: TRBD2 (6 bases). The CDR3 length is 14 residues. V lost 5 bases and J 2 bases, leaving 11 bases between the germline ends. The germline V gene has CDR1 MNHEY and CDR2 SMNVEV (reference sequence). CDR3 sequence: CASSPRDFTDTQYF. The DNA for the CDR3 is TGTGCCAGCAGTCCCAGGGACTTCACAGATACGCAGTATTTT.

The chain combines TRBV6-5 with TRBJ2-7; 10 bases align to TRBD1. J gave up 0 bases and V 7 bases, and 3 bases lay outside the gene matches. Germline CDR1 MNHEY, CDR2 SVGAGI. The CDR3 has 14 residues. In nucleotides, the CDR3 is TGTGCCAGCACCCGGACAGGGGGCTCCTACGAGCAGTACTTC. Amino acids: CASTRTGGSYEQYF.

The chain has TRBV24-1 and TRBJ2-5; 8 bases fit TRBD2. CDR1 KGHDR and CDR2 SFDVKD come from the germline V gene. V gave up 9 bases and J gave up 4 bases; unmatched junction bases: 3. The CDR3 is 12 amino acids. CDR3 in DNA: TGTGCCACCTCGGGGGGGTTAGAGACCCAGTACTTC. This translates into CATSGGLETQYF.